This T cell receptor beta chain was captured by sequencing in a study of shared T cell receptors in the human thymus (dated by TCRdb to the early 2020s). Broadly, across the study: The study examined how self-reactive, shared T-cell receptor alpha chains are generated in the human thymus.

The library was generated by the immunoSEQ multiplex PCR assay. TCRdb obtained this table from immuneACCESS and retained in-frame rearrangements with V and J assigned. These tables miss some clones; where compared with another copy, unresolved V genes account for less than half of the shortfall, and the remainder is unexplained. This sample comprises hundreds of thousands of clones, over 90% of them detected only once. Approximately 0.02% of the sample is held by the ten biggest clonotypes. On this clone: Its antigen has not been determined. No per-base quality is available; no much larger clone lies one base away.

The clonotype comes from a human donor. The specimen sequenced was thymocytes.

The CDR3 corresponds to CASGPRGAFINTGELFF. The DNA is TGCGCCAGCGGACCCCGGGGGGCGTTTATCAACACCGGGGAGCTGTTTTTT. The receptor chain draws on TRBV5-1 and TRBJ2-2; TRBD2 is possibly the D segment (7 matching bases). The trim is 7 bases for V and 2 bases for J, with a gap of 21 bases between the germline ends. As encoded in the germline V gene, CDR1 is SGHRS while CDR2 is YFSETQ. The cysteine opens and the phenylalanine closes a CDR3 of 17 amino acids. The sequence is cut down to CDR3 DNA, 51 bases in frame from base 1.